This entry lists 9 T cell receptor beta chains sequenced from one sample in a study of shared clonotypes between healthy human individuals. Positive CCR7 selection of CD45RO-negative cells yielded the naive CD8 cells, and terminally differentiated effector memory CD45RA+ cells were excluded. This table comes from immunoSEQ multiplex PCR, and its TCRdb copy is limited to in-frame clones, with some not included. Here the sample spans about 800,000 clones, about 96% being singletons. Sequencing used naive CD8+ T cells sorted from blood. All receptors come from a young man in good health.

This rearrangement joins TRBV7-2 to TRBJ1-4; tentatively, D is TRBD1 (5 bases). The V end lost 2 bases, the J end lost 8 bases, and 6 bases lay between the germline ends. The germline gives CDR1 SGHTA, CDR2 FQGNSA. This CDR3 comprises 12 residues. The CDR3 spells CASSLSGEKLFF. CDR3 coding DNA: TGTGCCAGCAGCTTATCAGGGGAAAAACTGTTTTTT.

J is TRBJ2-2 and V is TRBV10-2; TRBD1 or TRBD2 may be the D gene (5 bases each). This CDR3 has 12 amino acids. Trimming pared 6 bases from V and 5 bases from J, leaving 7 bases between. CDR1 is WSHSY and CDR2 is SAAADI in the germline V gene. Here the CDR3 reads CASSEGTGELFF. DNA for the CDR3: TGCGCCAGCAGCGAGGGGACCGGGGAGCTGTTTTTT.

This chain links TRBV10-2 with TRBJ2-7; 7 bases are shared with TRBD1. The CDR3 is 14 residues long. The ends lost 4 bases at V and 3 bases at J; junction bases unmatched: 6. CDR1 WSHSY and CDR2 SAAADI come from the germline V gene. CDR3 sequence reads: CASSVIRQGYEQYF. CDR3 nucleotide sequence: TGCGCCAGCAGTGTTATTAGACAGGGCTACGAGCAGTACTTC.

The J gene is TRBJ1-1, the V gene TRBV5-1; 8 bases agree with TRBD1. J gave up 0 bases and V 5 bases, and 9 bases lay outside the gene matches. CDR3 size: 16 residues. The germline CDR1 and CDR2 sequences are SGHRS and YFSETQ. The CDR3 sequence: CASSLGQGVMNTEAFF. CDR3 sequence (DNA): TGCGCCAGCAGTCTCGGACAGGGTGTTATGAACACTGAAGCTTTCTTT.

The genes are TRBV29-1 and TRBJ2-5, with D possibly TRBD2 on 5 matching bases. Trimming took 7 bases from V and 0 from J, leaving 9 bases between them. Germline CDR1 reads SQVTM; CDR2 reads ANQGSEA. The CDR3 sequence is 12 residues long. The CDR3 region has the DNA TGCAGCGCCGGTAGCGACCAAGAGACCCAGTACTTC. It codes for CSAGSDQETQYF.

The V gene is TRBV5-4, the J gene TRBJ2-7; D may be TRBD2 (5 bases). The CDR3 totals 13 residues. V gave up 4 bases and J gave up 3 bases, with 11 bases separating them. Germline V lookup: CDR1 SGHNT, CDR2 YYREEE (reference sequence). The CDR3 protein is CASSRDGYYEQYF. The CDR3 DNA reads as TGTGCCAGCAGCCGGGATGGCTACTACGAGCAGTACTTC.

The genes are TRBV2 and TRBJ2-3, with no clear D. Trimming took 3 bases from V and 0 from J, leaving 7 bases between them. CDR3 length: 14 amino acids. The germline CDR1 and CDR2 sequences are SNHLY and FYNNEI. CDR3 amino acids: CASSDYSSTDTQYF. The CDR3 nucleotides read TGTGCCAGCAGTGACTACAGTAGCACAGATACGCAGTATTTT.

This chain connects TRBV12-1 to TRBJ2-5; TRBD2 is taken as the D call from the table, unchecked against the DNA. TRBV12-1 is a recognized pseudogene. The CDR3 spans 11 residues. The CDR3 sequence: CLGWSRETQYF. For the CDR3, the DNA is TGTCTCGGGTGGTCACGAGAGACCCAGTACTTC.

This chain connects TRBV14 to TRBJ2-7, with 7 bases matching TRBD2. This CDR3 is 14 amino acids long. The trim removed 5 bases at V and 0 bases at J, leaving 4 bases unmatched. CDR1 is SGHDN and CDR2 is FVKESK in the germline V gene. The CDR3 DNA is TGTGCCAGCAGCGGGTGGACTAGCTCCTACGAGCAGTACTTC. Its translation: CASSGWTSSYEQYF.